The clone carrying this TCR beta chain was recorded a few times. Its specificity is not known. TCRdb reprocessed the reads with MiXCR, giving one entry per CDR3 protein. The table has 750,000 to 900,000 distinct CDR3 sequences, approximately 32% seen once. These data originate in a study of T cell repertoires in cytomegalovirus infection. As for the study in general: Evidence of both CMV infection and a matching HLA type came from public TCR beta signatures.

Findings and caveats of the study: Dominant in the ex vivo response were TCR beta clonotypes restricted by HLA-C and specific for CMV.

The clonotype originates from a human donor in good health (CMV status not recorded). Some clones in this sample may be carry-over from other donors' samples. Sequences were derived from cultured CD8+ T cells from PBMCs, sampled from culture after CMV antigen stimulation.

The CDR3 spells CATFQFSGGAGNEQFF. The CDR3 DNA sequence: TGTGCCACCTTCCAGTTTAGCGGGGGGGCCGGTAATGAGCAGTTCTTC. J is TRBJ2-1 and V is TRBV6-5; 11 bases map to TRBD2. Germline CDR1 and CDR2: MNHEY and SVGAGI. V lost 10 bases to trimming and J lost 7 bases; unmatched junction nucleotides: 15. The CDR3 is 16 amino acids.